One sample yielded the 28 T cell receptor beta chains listed below, sequenced in a study of blood T cell repertoires in COVID-19. Assay used: immunoSEQ multiplex PCR; TCRdb lists only in-frame clones, some missing. The sample holds about 270,000 clones, 91% seen once. Specimen: peripheral blood. These receptors all come from a person under 30 with COVID-19, enrolled during active disease.

The chain recombines TRBV6-5 with TRBJ2-2; 9 bases fit TRBD1. The CDR3 spans 15 residues. V shed 2 bases, J shed 3 bases, and the junction held 1 base outside the gene matches. Germline values: CDR1 MNHEY, CDR2 SVGAGI. CDR3 residues: CASSYGDRDTGELFF. The CDR3 nucleotides are TGTGCCAGCAGTTACGGGGACAGGGACACCGGGGAGCTGTTTTTT.

The chain links TRBV27 to TRBJ1-1, with 7 bases lining up with TRBD1. The CDR3 is 14 residues long. The germline CDR1 and CDR2 sequences are MNHEY and SMNVEV (reference sequence). V gave up 4 bases and J gave up 4 bases; unmatched junction bases: 6. The CDR3 loop is CASSSGTAITEAFF. CDR3 nucleotides: TGTGCCAGCAGTTCCGGGACAGCAATCACTGAAGCTTTCTTT.

The chain has TRBV7-3 and TRBJ1-1; TRBD1 agrees at 7 bases. Germline loops: CDR1 SGHTA, CDR2 FQGTGA. This CDR3 contains 15 residues. Trimming removed 5 bases from V and 0 bases from J; junction bases left unmatched: 6. The CDR3 DNA follows: TGTGCCAGCAGCGCCTCGACAGGGTTGAACACTGAAGCTTTCTTT. It specifies CASSASTGLNTEAFF.

This sequence joins TRBV4-3 and TRBJ2-1; 13 nucleotides line up with TRBD2. CDR1 LGHNA and CDR2 YSLEER come from the germline V gene. The CDR3 length is 16 residues. V was pared by 3 bases and J by 7 bases, with 6 bases of the junction left unmatched. CDR3 protein: CASSQRLAGGSNEQFF. In DNA, the CDR3 is TGCGCCAGCAGCCAGAGACTAGCGGGAGGAAGTAATGAGCAGTTCTTC.

The V gene is TRBV4-2, the J gene TRBJ1-1, with D unclear. CDR1 and CDR2 from the germline V gene are LGHNA and YNFKEQ. The length of the CDR3 is 17 residues. Trimming removed 0 bases at V and 0 bases at J, with 14 bases between. CDR3 nucleotide sequence: TGTGCCAGCAGCCAAGATGTACCCGGAGGTTTGAACACTGAAGCTTTCTTT. It yields the protein CASSQDVPGGLNTEAFF.

The genes are TRBV19 and TRBJ1-1; D possibly corresponds to TRBD1 (5 bases). Trimming cost V 8 bases and J 5 bases, with 12 bases left between them. Germline CDR1 and CDR2: LNHDA and SQIVND (reference sequence). The CDR3 consists of 12 residues. CDR3 sequence (DNA): TGTGCCAGTCGCGGGGCAAGGACTGAAGCTTTCTTT. Translating it yields CASRGARTEAFF.

The rearrangement links TRBV11-2 to TRBJ2-6, with D possibly being TRBD1 (5 bases). The CDR3 sequence is 14 residues long. CDR1 is SGHAT and CDR2 is FQNNGV in the germline V gene. V lost 6 bases, J lost 2 bases, and 8 bases lay in between. The CDR3 region has the DNA TGTGCCAGCAGGACAGAGGCTGGGGCCAACGTCCTGACTTTC. It encodes CASRTEAGANVLTF.

This clone has only one observation. The rearrangement uses TRBV7-3 and TRBJ2-7; D is undetermined. The CDR3 runs to 12 residues. Germline CDR1 is SGHTA and CDR2 is FQGTGA. Trimming pared 2 bases from V and 6 bases from J, leaving 8 bases between. The CDR3 nucleotides are TGTGCCAGCAGCTTAGAAATCGGCGAGCAGTACTTC. This codes for CASSLEIGEQYF. The complete variable domain, with remaining parts taken from reference TRBV7-3 and TRBJ2-7, reads GAGVSQTPSNKVTEKGKYVELRCDPISGHTALYWYRQSLGQGPEFLIYFQGTGAADDSGLPNDRFFAVRPEGSVSTLKIQRTERGDSAVYLCASSLEIGEQYFGPGTRLTVT.

V gene TRBV30 combines with J gene TRBJ2-7, with TRBD1 matching over 7 bases. The CDR3 has 13 amino acids. Germline values: CDR1 GTSNPN, CDR2 SVGIG (reference sequence). J was trimmed by 0 bases and V by 7 bases; bases with no gene match: 6. Here the CDR3 reads CALTTGTSYEQYF. CDR3 nucleotide sequence: TGTGCCTTGACGACAGGGACCTCCTACGAGCAGTACTTC.

This chain connects TRBV6-6 to TRBJ1-4, with D tentatively TRBD1 (6 bases). Germline V CDR1 and CDR2: MNHNY, SVGAGI (reference sequence). Trimming stripped 4 bases from V and 6 bases from J, with 15 bases between. The CDR3 consists of 15 residues. The DNA for the CDR3 is TGTGCCAGCAGTTCCCCAGGGGAATTCTATGAAAAACTGTTTTTT. Amino acid sequence: CASSSPGEFYEKLFF.

The rearrangement joins TRBV7-6 to TRBJ1-4; TRBD1 matches 8 bases. The CDR3 runs 15 residues. With 1 base clipped from V and 5 bases from J, the junction kept 3 bases outside the gene matches. CDR1 and CDR2 from the germline V gene are SGHVS and FNYEAQ. The CDR3 nucleotides read TGTGCCAGCAGCTTAGGGGCAGGGGGCAATGAAAAACTGTTTTTT. It yields the protein CASSLGAGGNEKLFF.

The chain has TRBV9 and TRBJ1-4; 9 bases match TRBD1. Germline CDR1 is SGDLS and CDR2 is YYNGEE. The CDR3 has 17 amino acids. The junction had 14 bases not matched to a gene; V was cut back by 3 bases and J by 8 bases. The CDR3 loop is CASSGSGQGGFGEKLFF. CDR3 coding DNA: TGTGCCAGCAGCGGATCGGGACAGGGAGGGTTTGGGGAAAAACTGTTTTTT.

J is TRBJ2-6 and V is TRBV27; no clear D. V gave up 6 bases and J gave up 1 base, with 13 bases separating them. CDR1 is MNHEY and CDR2 is SMNVEV in the germline V gene (reference sequence). This CDR3 contains 16 residues. CDR3 DNA sequence: TGTGCCAGCAGACATAGTTGGGCTTCTGGGGCCAACGTCCTGACTTTC. Protein sequence: CASRHSWASGANVLTF.

The V and J genes are TRBV7-9 and TRBJ1-3; TRBD1 is a possible D gene (5 bases). The CDR3 runs to 13 residues. CDR1 SEHNR and CDR2 FQNEAQ come from the germline V gene (reference sequence). V lost 7 bases and J lost 6, with 13 bases in between. CDR3 in amino acids: CASIFGGTNTIYF. For the CDR3, the DNA is TGTGCCAGCATCTTCGGGGGAACAAACACCATATATTTT.

The CDR3 sequence is CASPRTSPGELFF. CDR3 nucleotides: TGTGCCAGCCCGAGGACTAGCCCCGGGGAGCTGTTTTTT. This chain joins TRBV21-1 and TRBJ2-2; the table's D call of TRBD2 was not tested on the DNA. TRBV21-1 is deemed a pseudogene. CDR3 length: 13 residues.

This chain links TRBV19 with TRBJ1-5; D perhaps matches TRBD1 (6 bases). Trimming shortened V by 4 bases and J by 4 bases, and 8 bases separated the two germline ends. Germline loops: CDR1 LNHDA, CDR2 SQIVND (reference sequence). This CDR3 comprises 13 residues. For the CDR3, the DNA is TGTGCCAGTAGTACAGGGGCGAATCAGCCCCAGCATTTT. Protein: CASSTGANQPQHF.

This clone was seen a single time. The chain recombines TRBV4-2 with TRBJ2-1; 8 positions agree with TRBD1. Per germline, CDR1 LGHNA and CDR2 YNFKEQ. The CDR3 spans 15 residues. V lost 4 bases and J lost 8; bases outside the gene matches: 10. CDR3 amino acids: CASSPWTGTGDEQFF. The CDR3 DNA follows: TGTGCCAGCAGCCCCTGGACAGGGACCGGGGATGAGCAGTTCTTC.

The V gene is TRBV9, the J gene TRBJ2-2; TRBD2 agrees at 8 bases. This CDR3 contains 15 residues. CDR1 and CDR2 (germline): SGDLS, YYNGEE. Trimming cost V 6 bases and J 2 bases; bases outside gene matches: 6. The CDR3 region has the DNA TGTGCCAGCACCCCGGGAGGGGGAAACACCGGGGAGCTGTTTTTT. The encoded protein is CASTPGGGNTGELFF. The full variable domain, rest sourced from reference TRBV9 and TRBJ2-2, is DSGVTQTPKHLITATGQRVTLRCSPRSGDLSVYWYQQSLDQGLQFLIQYYNGEERAKGNILERFSAQQFPDLHSELNLSSLELGDSALYFCASTPGGGNTGELFFGEGSRLTVL.

The chain recombines TRBV19 with TRBJ2-4; 7 nucleotides match TRBD2. The ends lost 7 bases at V and 0 bases at J; junction bases unmatched: 6. CDR1 LNHDA and CDR2 SQIVND come from the germline V gene (reference sequence). The CDR3 sequence is 15 residues long. In DNA, the CDR3 is TGTGCCAGTAAGGGGACTACTTTAGCCAAAAACATTCAGTACTTC. Amino acids: CASKGTTLAKNIQYF. The full variable domain, its missing parts supplied by reference TRBV19 and TRBJ2-4, is DGGITQSPKYLFRKEGQNVTLSCEQNLNHDAMYWYRQDPGQGLRLIYYSQIVNDFQKGDIAEGYSVSREKKESFPLTVTSAQKNPTAFYLCASKGTTLAKNIQYFGAGTRLSVL.

The chain carries TRBV5-6 and TRBJ1-2, with D perhaps matching TRBD1 (6 bases). V was trimmed by 4 bases and J by 0 bases, leaving 13 bases between them. There are 15 residues in the CDR3. The germline V gene has CDR1 SGHDT and CDR2 YYEEEE. CDR3 region: CASSGWTVTNYGYTF. The CDR3 nucleotides read TGTGCCAGCAGCGGGTGGACAGTAACTAACTATGGCTACACCTTC.

The chain links TRBV10-3 to TRBJ1-1; the D is unclear. The V and J ends lost 4 bases and 1 base respectively, with 4 bases between them. Germline V gene lookup returns CDR1 ENHRY and CDR2 SYGVKD. The CDR3 runs 12 residues. CDR3 DNA: TGTGCCATCAGTGGCGGGAACACTGAAGCTTTCTTT. As protein: CAISGGNTEAFF.

The rearrangement uses TRBV5-6 and TRBJ2-7, with D perhaps matching TRBD2 (5 bases). The CDR3 runs to 15 residues. Trimming shortened V by 3 bases and J by 0 bases, and 13 bases separated the two germline ends. CDR1 is SGHDT and CDR2 is YYEEEE in the germline V gene. CDR3 amino acids: CASSSPAASSYEQYF. The DNA of the CDR3 is TGTGCCAGCAGCTCGCCAGCGGCGAGCTCCTACGAGCAGTACTTC.

The gene calls are TRBV7-3 and TRBJ2-6; D is unclear. This CDR3 is 14 amino acids long. Germline loops: CDR1 SGHTA, CDR2 FQGTGA. With 6 bases removed from V and 3 bases from J, the gap between germline ends came to 9 bases. Here the CDR3 DNA reads TGTGCCAGCAGGCGTCCTGGTGGGGCCAACGTCCTGACTTTC. It encodes CASRRPGGANVLTF.

This clone was seen only a few times. V gene TRBV9 combines with J gene TRBJ2-3, with TRBD1 matching 8 bases. From germline, CDR1 is SGDLS and CDR2 YYNGEE. With 2 bases clipped from V and 3 bases from J, the junction kept 11 bases outside the gene matches. The CDR3 is 17 residues long. In DNA, the CDR3 is TGTGCCAGCAGCGTTGCTTCGGACAGGGTAGGGACAGATACGCAGTATTTT. It yields the protein CASSVASDRVGTDTQYF.

This clone has more than one count but fewer than ten. The identical CDR3 is also encoded by other nucleotide sequences in the sample. The chain couples TRBV11-2 to TRBJ1-1, with TRBD1 identical over 8 bases. V was pared by 4 bases and J by 1 base, with 2 bases of the junction left unmatched. CDR1 and CDR2 (germline): SGHAT, FQNNGV. The CDR3 is 14 residues long. CDR3 bases: TGTGCCAGCAGCTCAGGACAGGGGAACACTGAAGCTTTCTTT. Protein product: CASSSGQGNTEAFF.

The chain carries TRBV7-2 and TRBJ2-1, with 7 bases identical to TRBD2. Per the germline V gene, CDR1 is SGHTA and CDR2 is FQGNSA. J gave up 9 bases and V 7 bases, and 6 bases lay outside the gene matches. The CDR3 is 12 amino acids. CDR3 nucleotides: TGTGCCAGCACCCAGGGAGGGAGTGAGCAGTTCTTC. It codes for CASTQGGSEQFF.

The chain has TRBV6-2 or TRBV6-3 and TRBJ2-7; 10 positions match TRBD1. Per germline, CDR1 MNHEY and CDR2 SVGEGT. This CDR3 contains 15 residues. J gave up 2 bases and V 4 bases, and 5 bases lay outside the gene matches. This chain's CDR3 is CASSSLGQGAYEQYF. CDR3 sequence (DNA): TGTGCCAGCAGTTCTCTAGGACAGGGGGCCTACGAGCAGTACTTC.

This clone was observed a handful of times. The chain carries TRBV19 and TRBJ2-1; TRBD1 aligns across 8 bases. The CDR3 totals 14 residues. V was pared by 5 bases and J by 4 bases, with 4 bases of the junction left unmatched. Germline CDR1 is LNHDA and CDR2 is SQIVND (reference sequence). The chain's CDR3 is CASSLQGVYNEQFF. The CDR3 region has the DNA TGTGCCAGTAGTCTACAGGGGGTTTACAATGAGCAGTTCTTC.